Shown below are 9 T cell receptor beta chains from a single sample sequenced in a study of shared clonotypes between healthy human individuals. Using immunoSEQ multiplex PCR, the repertoire was profiled, and TCRdb retains in-frame clones only, with some absent. In the table there are approximately 2,000,000 clones, about 90% of which are singletons. The sequencing sample was made of naive CD4+ T cells from PBMCs. Subset given: CD45RA+ positively selected. Receptors were obtained from a man between 18 and 29 years old in good health. Some clones in this sample may be carry-over from other donors' samples.

The rearrangement uses TRBV5-4 and TRBJ2-1; tentatively, D is TRBD1 (5 bases). Trimming removed 4 bases from V and 5 bases from J, with 19 bases in between. The CDR3 sequence is 16 residues long. The germline gives CDR1 SGHNT, CDR2 YYREEE (reference sequence). The CDR3 region is CASSAVTQGGDNEQFF. The CDR3 nucleotides read TGTGCCAGCAGCGCGGTTACTCAGGGTGGGGACAATGAGCAGTTCTTC. Filled out from reference TRBV5-4 and TRBJ2-1, the complete variable domain reads ETGVTQSPTHLIKTRGQQVTLRCSSQSGHNTVSWYQQALGQGPQFIFQYYREEENGRGNFPPRFSGLQFPNYSSELNVNALELDDSALYLCASSAVTQGGDNEQFFGPGTRLTVL.

The rearrangement joins TRBV6-1 to TRBJ1-5; D remains ambiguous. V lost 1 base and J lost 0, with 10 bases in between. The CDR3 runs 16 residues. Germline lookup yields CDR1 MNHNS and CDR2 SASEGT. CDR3 loop: CASSEDPRDSNQPQHF. CDR3 nucleotide sequence: TGTGCCAGCAGTGAAGACCCTAGAGATAGCAATCAGCCCCAGCATTTT.

CDR3 nucleotide sequence: TGCAGCGTTGAAGTTTACAGGGCCGAAAACATTCAGTACTTC. This translates into CSVEVYRAENIQYF. This rearrangement joins TRBV29-1 to TRBJ2-4; the D gene is possibly TRBD1 (6 bases). The CDR3 runs to 14 residues. V was clipped by 1 base and J by 5 bases, with 12 bases between them. Germline CDR1 reads SQVTM; CDR2 reads ANQGSEA.

This clone was seen only once. V is TRBV2 and J is TRBJ2-1; possibly TRBD1 or TRBD2 for D (7 bases each). The germline gives CDR1 SNHLY, CDR2 FYNNEI. Trimming took off 8 bases at V and 4 bases at J, with 18 bases between the two ends. The CDR3 is 15 residues long. CDR3 sequence: CASSSRGGSYNEQFF. The CDR3 nucleotides are TGTGCCAGCTCCAGCAGGGGGGGGTCATACAATGAGCAGTTCTTC.

This clone has more than one count but fewer than ten. The rearrangement uses TRBV7-9 and TRBJ2-3; D call uncertain. Germline values: CDR1 SEHNR, CDR2 FQNEAQ (reference sequence). The length of the CDR3 is 16 residues. Trimming left V 1 base short and J 0 bases short, with 11 bases between. Here the CDR3 reads CASSLERVLSTDTQYF. The CDR3 nucleotides are TGTGCCAGCAGCTTAGAAAGAGTACTTAGCACAGATACGCAGTATTTT.

In this sample, this clone turned up a few times. The chain employs TRBV27 and TRBJ1-1; D gene ambiguous. Germline loops: CDR1 MNHEY, CDR2 SMNVEV (reference sequence). V dropped 6 bases and J dropped 3 bases, with 8 bases sitting between them. The CDR3 contains 12 residues. In DNA, the CDR3 is TGTGCCAGCAGGGACCGCGACACTGAAGCTTTCTTT. Residues: CASRDRDTEAFF.

The chain links TRBV10-3 to TRBJ2-1, with TRBD1 identical over 8 bases. The CDR3 covers 15 residues. Trimming at V came to 1 base and at J to 5 bases, leaving 4 bases not matched to a gene. The germline V gene encodes CDR1 ENHRY and CDR2 SYGVKD. CDR3 region: CAISELRQGNNEQFF. The CDR3 DNA reads TGTGCCATCAGTGAGTTGAGACAGGGGAACAATGAGCAGTTCTTC.

This chain links TRBV29-1 with TRBJ2-2, with TRBD2 identical over 12 bases. CDR1 and CDR2 (germline): SQVTM, ANQGSEA. The CDR3 consists of 16 residues. V shed 6 bases and J 0 bases; nucleotides not matched to a gene: 5. The chain's CDR3 is CSVRTSGTANTGELFF. The CDR3 nucleotides are TGCAGCGTAAGGACTAGCGGGACCGCGAACACCGGGGAGCTGTTTTTT.

V and J are TRBV5-6 and TRBJ2-5; no firm D call. This CDR3 has 15 amino acids. Looked up from germline, CDR1 is SGHDT and CDR2 is YYEEEE. The germline V and J ends were trimmed by 0 bases and 3 bases, with 12 bases remaining between them. The CDR3 DNA is TGTGCCAGCAGCTTGGATACACGTTCCGAAGAGACCCAGTACTTC. This sequence encodes CASSLDTRSEETQYF.